These 13 T cell receptor beta chains were sequenced from one sample in a study of blood T cell repertoires in COVID-19 (dated by TCRdb to the early 2020s). Receptors were amplified or captured by the immunoSEQ multiplex PCR assay. Imported from immuneACCESS, the table was reduced by TCRdb to in-frame sequences with V and J called. These copies leave out some clones; in studies compared against another copy, an unresolved V gene accounts for under half, and the cause of the remainder is not known. In all, the sample holds about 190,000 clones, and roughly 87% of those were seen once. The ten top clones hold approximately 6.2% of the sample. Sequenced: peripheral blood. These receptors were collected from a woman aged 40 to 49 with acute or convalescent COVID-19.

The chain has TRBV19 and TRBJ2-1; D unclear. The germline V and J ends were trimmed by 5 bases and 3 bases, with 8 bases remaining between them. The CDR3 runs to 13 residues. Germline V CDR1 and CDR2: LNHDA, SQIVND (reference sequence). For the CDR3, the DNA is TGTGCCAGTAGTTCTTTCAGCTACAATGAGCAGTTCTTC. Translation: CASSSFSYNEQFF.

The V call is TRBV5-6, the J call TRBJ2-5; 10 bases agree with TRBD1. V lost 4 bases, J lost 2 bases, and 8 bases stayed unmatched. Germline CDR1 reads SGHDT; CDR2 reads YYEEEE. The CDR3 has 16 residues. CDR3: CASSPFGQGEQETQYF. The DNA of the CDR3 is TGTGCCAGCAGCCCTTTTGGACAGGGGGAGCAAGAGACCCAGTACTTC.

V usage is TRBV3-1 (or the pseudogene TRBV3-2) and J usage is TRBJ1-2; D might be TRBD1 (5 bases). Germline values: CDR1 LGHDT, CDR2 YNNKEL (reference sequence). The CDR3 spans 17 residues. Trimming stripped 0 bases from V and 5 bases from J, with 19 bases between. The CDR3 nucleotides read TGTGCCAGCAGCCAAGACGGAAGACGGGGGGGAGCTTATGGCTACACCTTC. Protein sequence: CASSQDGRRGGAYGYTF.

V gene TRBV4-2 combines with J gene TRBJ2-5; 7 nucleotides align to TRBD2. The germline V gene encodes CDR1 LGHNA and CDR2 YNFKEQ. Trimming cost V 0 bases and J 2 bases; bases outside gene matches: 15. This CDR3 is 19 amino acids long. The CDR3 loop reads CASSQETNLLRTRQETQYF. Written as DNA, the CDR3 is TGTGCCAGCAGCCAAGAAACAAACTTACTCCGGACTAGACAAGAGACCCAGTACTTC.

The chain carries TRBV7-9 and TRBJ2-1; D is possibly TRBD2 (6 bases). Per the germline V gene, CDR1 is SEHNR and CDR2 is FQNEAQ (reference sequence). Trimming pared 11 bases from V and 5 bases from J, leaving 13 bases between. The CDR3 length is 12 residues. CDR3 in amino acids: CAGLRPDNEQFF. The CDR3 DNA follows: TGTGCCGGACTACGGCCGGACAATGAGCAGTTCTTC.

The CDR3: CASSYTGGANTEAFF. DNA of the CDR3: TGTGCCAGCAGTTACACTGGGGGGGCAAACACTGAAGCTTTCTTT. This chain joins TRBV6-2 or TRBV6-3 and TRBJ1-1; D is possibly TRBD1 (6 bases). In germline, CDR1 is MNHEY, CDR2 SVGEGT. V lost 2 bases, J lost 2 bases, and 12 bases lay in between. The length of the CDR3 is 15 residues.

The CDR3 protein is CASSQQVNQPQHF. CDR3 nucleotides: TGTGCCAGCAGCCAACAGGTTAATCAGCCCCAGCATTTT. The chain recombines TRBV3-1 (or the pseudogene TRBV3-2) with TRBJ1-5; D unresolved. Trimming shortened V by 2 bases and J by 4 bases, and 6 bases separated the two germline ends. CDR1 and CDR2 from the germline V gene are LGHDT and YNNKEL (reference sequence). The CDR3 is made up of 13 amino acids.

This rearrangement joins TRBV7-9 to TRBJ1-1; no clear D. Trimming left V 0 bases short and J 1 base short, with 6 bases between. The CDR3 covers 14 residues. In germline, CDR1 is SEHNR, CDR2 FQNEAQ (reference sequence). The CDR3 loop reads CASSLALANTEAFF. DNA of the CDR3: TGTGCCAGCAGCTTAGCGCTGGCGAACACTGAAGCTTTCTTT.

The chain joins TRBV27 to TRBJ2-5; D perhaps matches TRBD2 (7 bases). The CDR3 has 15 amino acids. Deletions cut 6 bases from V and 4 bases from J, with 18 bases between. The germline gives CDR1 MNHEY, CDR2 SMNVEV (reference sequence). Here the CDR3 DNA reads TGTGCCAGCAGGGCTGCGTGGGGGGGGCCAGAGACCCAGTACTTC. It codes for CASRAAWGGPETQYF.

This clone was observed a single time. The chain uses TRBV12-3 or TRBV12-4 and TRBJ2-7; tentatively, D is TRBD1 (5 bases). This CDR3 is 11 amino acids long. Trimming cost V 6 bases and J 5 bases, with 8 bases left between them. CDR3 loop: CASRTAHEQYF. CDR3 nucleotide sequence: TGTGCCAGCAGGACAGCGCACGAGCAGTACTTC.

The rearrangement uses TRBV11-1 and TRBJ2-1, with 7 bases matching TRBD2. Germline V gene sequence: CDR1 SGHAT, CDR2 FQDESV (reference sequence). The trim removed 2 bases at V and 2 bases at J, leaving 3 bases unmatched. The CDR3 has 15 residues. The CDR3 loop reads CASSLSGVTYNEQFF. CDR3 coding DNA: TGTGCCAGCAGCTTAAGCGGGGTCACCTACAATGAGCAGTTCTTC.

The V and J genes are TRBV6-2 or TRBV6-3 and TRBJ2-1; tentatively, D is TRBD2 (5 bases). The CDR3 consists of 15 residues. Germline lookup yields CDR1 MNHEY and CDR2 SVGEGT. Trimming took 6 bases from V and 0 from J, leaving 12 bases between them. The CDR3 loop reads CASSISASSYNEQFF. In DNA, the CDR3 is TGTGCCAGCAGCATTAGCGCGAGCTCCTACAATGAGCAGTTCTTC.

This chain links TRBV11-1 with TRBJ1-1, with 7 bases aligning to TRBD1. Germline V gene lookup returns CDR1 SGHAT and CDR2 FQDESV (reference sequence). V was clipped by 3 bases and J by 3 bases; unmatched bases: 4. The CDR3 is made up of 14 amino acids. The CDR3: CASSFNQGDTEAFF. The DNA of the CDR3 is TGTGCCAGCAGCTTTAATCAGGGGGACACTGAAGCTTTCTTT.